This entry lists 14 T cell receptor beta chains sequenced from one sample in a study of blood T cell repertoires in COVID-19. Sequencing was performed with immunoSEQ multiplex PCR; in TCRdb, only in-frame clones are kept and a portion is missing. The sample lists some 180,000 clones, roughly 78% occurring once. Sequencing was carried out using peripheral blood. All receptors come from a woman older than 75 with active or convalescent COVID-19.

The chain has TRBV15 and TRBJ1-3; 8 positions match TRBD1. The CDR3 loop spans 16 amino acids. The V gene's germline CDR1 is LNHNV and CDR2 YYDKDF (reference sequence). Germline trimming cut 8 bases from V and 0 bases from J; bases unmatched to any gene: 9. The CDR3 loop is CATSGTGVYSGNTIYF. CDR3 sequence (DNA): TGTGCCACCTCCGGGACAGGTGTTTACTCTGGAAACACCATATATTTT.

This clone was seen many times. CDR3 amino acids: CASSDTGTGTGRAFF. CDR3 DNA: TGTGCCAGCAGCGATACCGGGACAGGGACGGGTAGGGCTTTCTTT. The rearrangement uses TRBV7-2 and TRBJ1-1, with TRBD1 matching over 9 bases. Germline CDR1 SGHTA, CDR2 FQGNSA. CDR3 length: 15 residues. With 5 bases clipped from V and 11 bases from J, the junction kept 15 bases outside the gene matches.

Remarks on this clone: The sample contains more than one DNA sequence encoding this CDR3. This CDR3 reads CASSSTGYGYTF. The CDR3 coding sequence is TGTGCCAGCAGTTCAACAGGGTATGGCTACACCTTC. The chain links TRBV7-2 to TRBJ1-2; maybe TRBD1 (6 bases). In germline, CDR1 is SGHTA, CDR2 FQGNSA. Trimming took 6 bases from V and 5 from J, leaving 10 bases between them. The length of the CDR3 is 12 residues.

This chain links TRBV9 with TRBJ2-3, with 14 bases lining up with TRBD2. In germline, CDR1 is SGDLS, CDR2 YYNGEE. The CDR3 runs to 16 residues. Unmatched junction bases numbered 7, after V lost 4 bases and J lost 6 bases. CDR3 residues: CASSLRLAGGTDTQYF. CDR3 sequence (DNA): TGTGCCAGCAGCCTCCGACTAGCGGGGGGGACCGATACGCAGTATTTT.

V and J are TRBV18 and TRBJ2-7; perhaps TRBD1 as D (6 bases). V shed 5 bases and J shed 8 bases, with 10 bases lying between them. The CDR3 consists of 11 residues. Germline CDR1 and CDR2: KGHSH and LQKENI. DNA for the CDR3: TGTGCCAGCTCAATCGGACAGAAGCAGTACTTC. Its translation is CASSIGQKQYF.

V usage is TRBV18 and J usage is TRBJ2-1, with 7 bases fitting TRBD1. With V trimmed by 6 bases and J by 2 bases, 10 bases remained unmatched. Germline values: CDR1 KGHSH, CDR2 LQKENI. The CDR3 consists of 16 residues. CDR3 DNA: TGTGCCAGCTCGAGCCTACAGGGGAGTCCCTACAATGAGCAGTTCTTC. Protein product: CASSSLQGSPYNEQFF.

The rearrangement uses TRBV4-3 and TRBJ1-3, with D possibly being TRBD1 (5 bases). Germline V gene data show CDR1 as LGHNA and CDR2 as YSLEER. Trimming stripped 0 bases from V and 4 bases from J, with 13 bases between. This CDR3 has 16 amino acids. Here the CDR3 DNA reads TGCGCCAGCAGCCAAGAGGTCGCAGGGATAGGAAACACCATATATTTT. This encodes CASSQEVAGIGNTIYF.

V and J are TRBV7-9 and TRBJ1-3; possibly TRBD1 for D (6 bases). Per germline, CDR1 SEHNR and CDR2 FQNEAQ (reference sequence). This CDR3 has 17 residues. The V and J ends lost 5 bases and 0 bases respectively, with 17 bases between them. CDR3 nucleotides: TGTGCCAGCAGCCTACCAGGGGTCGTACCCTCTGGAAACACCATATATTTT. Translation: CASSLPGVVPSGNTIYF.

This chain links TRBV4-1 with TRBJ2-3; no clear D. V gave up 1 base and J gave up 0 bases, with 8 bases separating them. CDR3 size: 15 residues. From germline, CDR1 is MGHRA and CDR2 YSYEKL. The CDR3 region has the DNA TGCGCCAGCAGCCAAGGAGCCTTAAGCACAGATACGCAGTATTTT. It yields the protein CASSQGALSTDTQYF.

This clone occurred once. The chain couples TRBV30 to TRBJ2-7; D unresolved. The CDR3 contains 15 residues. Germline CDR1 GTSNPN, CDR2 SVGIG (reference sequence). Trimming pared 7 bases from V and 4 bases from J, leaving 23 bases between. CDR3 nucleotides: TGTGCCTACGCAGTCGCCCCAAACCTCGGGTACGAGCAGTACTTC. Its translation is CAYAVAPNLGYEQYF.

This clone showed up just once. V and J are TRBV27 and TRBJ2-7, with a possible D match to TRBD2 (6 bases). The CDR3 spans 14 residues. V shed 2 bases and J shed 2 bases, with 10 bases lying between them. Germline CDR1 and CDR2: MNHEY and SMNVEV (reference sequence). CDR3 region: CASSLGGRPYEQYF. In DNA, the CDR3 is TGTGCCAGCAGTTTAGGAGGGCGTCCCTACGAGCAGTACTTC.

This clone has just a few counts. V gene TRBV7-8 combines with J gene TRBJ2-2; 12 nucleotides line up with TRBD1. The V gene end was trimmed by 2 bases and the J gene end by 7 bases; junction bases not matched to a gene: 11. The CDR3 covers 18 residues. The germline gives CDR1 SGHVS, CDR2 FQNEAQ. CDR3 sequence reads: CASSLNGGTGGAVGELFF. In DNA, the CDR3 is TGTGCCAGCAGCTTAAATGGTGGGACAGGGGGCGCGGTCGGGGAGCTGTTTTTT.

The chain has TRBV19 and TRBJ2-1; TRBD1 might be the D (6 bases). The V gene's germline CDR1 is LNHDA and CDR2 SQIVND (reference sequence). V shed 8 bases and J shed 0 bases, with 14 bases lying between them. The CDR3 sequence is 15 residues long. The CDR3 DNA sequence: TGTGCCAGTCAAAGCCGGGACACCTCCTACAATGAGCAGTTCTTC. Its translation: CASQSRDTSYNEQFF.

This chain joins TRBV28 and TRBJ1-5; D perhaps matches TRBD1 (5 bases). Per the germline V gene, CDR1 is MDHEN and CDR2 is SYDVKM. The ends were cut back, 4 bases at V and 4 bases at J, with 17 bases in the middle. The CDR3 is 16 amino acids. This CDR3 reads CASSSVVGGGNQPQHF. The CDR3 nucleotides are TGTGCCAGCAGTTCCGTAGTCGGGGGGGGGAATCAGCCCCAGCATTTT.